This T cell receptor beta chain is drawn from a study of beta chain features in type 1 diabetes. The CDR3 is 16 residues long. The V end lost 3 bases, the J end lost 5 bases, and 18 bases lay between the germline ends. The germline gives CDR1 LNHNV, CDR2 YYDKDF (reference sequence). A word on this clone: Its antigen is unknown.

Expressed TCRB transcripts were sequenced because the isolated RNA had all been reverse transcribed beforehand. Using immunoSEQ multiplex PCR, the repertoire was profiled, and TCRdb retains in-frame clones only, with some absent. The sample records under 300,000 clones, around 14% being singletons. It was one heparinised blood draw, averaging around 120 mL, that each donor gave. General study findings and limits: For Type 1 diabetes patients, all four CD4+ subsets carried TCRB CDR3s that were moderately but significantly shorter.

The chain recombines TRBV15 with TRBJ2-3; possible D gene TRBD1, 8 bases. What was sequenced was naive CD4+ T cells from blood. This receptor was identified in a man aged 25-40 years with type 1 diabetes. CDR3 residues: CATSSARTGRVDTQYF. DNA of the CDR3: TGTGCCACCAGCAGCGCCCGGACAGGGAGGGTAGATACGCAGTATTTT.